This is a list of T cell receptor beta chains from one sample in a study of blood T cell repertoires in COVID-19. The assay was immunoSEQ multiplex PCR, and TCRdb's table has in-frame clones only and misses some. Seen here are more than 250,000 clones, roughly 88% observed once, and the top ten hold approximately 1.5%. The sample consisted of peripheral blood. These receptors were obtained from a woman aged 45-59 years with acute or convalescent COVID-19. Both conserved end residues are trimmed from each CDR3. Fields, in order: V gene, CDR3 protein.

V gene: TRBV5-1; CDR3 protein: ASSLETSGRTNEQY
V gene: TRBV5-1; CDR3 protein: ASSFDSSYEQY
V gene: TRBV18; CDR3 protein: ASSPPAGGRQEAQY
V gene: TRBV27; CDR3 protein: ASSNFRDSTHNEQF
V gene: TRBV7-2; CDR3 protein: ASSLEGQGYNEQF
V gene: TRBV28; CDR3 protein: ASSPPGGWTGELF
V gene: TRBV7-9; CDR3 protein: ASSFRTGGMIDEQF
V gene: TRBV28; CDR3 protein: ASSRTSGRGTDTQY
V gene: TRBV14; CDR3 protein: ASSALEVDYVSYEQY
V gene: TRBV10-2; CDR3 protein: ASRKGQLNSPLH